The 32 T cell receptor beta chains below all came from one sample that was sequenced in a study of T-cell memory formation after mild COVID-19. TCRdb used MiXCR to reprocess the 5' RACE reads, holding one entry per CDR3 protein. The repertoire holds roughly 560,000 distinct CDR3 sequences, with around 21% as singletons. The sequenced sample consisted of PBMCs or a T cell subset sorted from them (not recorded which). All receptors derive from an adult woman who had mild COVID-19 (a few samples of this study predate the infection). Cell type and time point are not known.

The chain carries TRBV7-9 and TRBJ1-1, with D tentatively TRBD1 (5 bases). Germline values: CDR1 SEHNR, CDR2 FQNEAQ (reference sequence). The germline V and J ends were trimmed by 4 bases and 5 bases, with 11 bases remaining between them. The CDR3 covers 13 residues. DNA of the CDR3: TGTGCCAGCAGCTACGACAGACAAACTGAAGCTTTCTTT. Translating gives CASSYDRQTEAFF.

The chain is built from TRBV5-1 and TRBJ2-5, with no clear D. This CDR3 has 15 residues. The V and J ends lost 3 bases and 2 bases respectively, with 14 bases between them. Germline V gene data show CDR1 as SGHRS and CDR2 as YFSETQ. Here the CDR3 reads CASSSFSARQETQYF. In DNA form, the CDR3 reads TGCGCCAGCAGCTCCTTCTCGGCCAGGCAAGAGACCCAGTACTTC.

This clonotype was counted ten times or more. The rearrangement joins TRBV12-3 or TRBV12-4 to TRBJ2-1, with TRBD2 matching 9 bases. The CDR3 runs to 15 residues. J was trimmed by 7 bases and V by 4 bases; bases with no gene match: 8. Here the CDR3 DNA reads TGTGCCAGCAGTTCGGGCGGGAGGGCCATGAATGAGCAGTTCTTC. Encoded protein: CASSSGGRAMNEQFF.

The chain uses TRBV5-5 and TRBJ2-7; D possibly corresponds to TRBD1 (5 bases). The CDR3 spans 15 residues. Germline V gene lookup returns CDR1 SGHKS and CDR2 YYEKEE (reference sequence). The V and J ends lost 0 bases and 3 bases respectively, with 13 bases between them. In DNA form, the CDR3 reads TGTGCCAGCAGCTTGGGCTCAGGACAAGTCTACGAGCAGTACTTC. It yields the protein CASSLGSGQVYEQYF. Full variable domain (missing parts from reference TRBV5-5 and TRBJ2-7): DAGVTQSPTHLIKTRGQQVTLRCSPISGHKSVSWYQQVLGQGPQFIFQYYEKEERGRGNFPDRFSARQFPNYSSELNVNALLLGDSALYLCASSLGSGQVYEQYFGPGTRLTVT.

This sequence joins TRBV7-3 and TRBJ1-1; D is ambiguous. CDR3 length equals 15 residues. V was trimmed by 5 bases and J by 0 bases, leaving 13 bases between them. Germline lookup yields CDR1 SGHTA and CDR2 FQGTGA. The CDR3 protein is CASSLSGMVNTEAFF. The CDR3 nucleotides read TGTGCCAGCAGCCTGTCTGGGATGGTGAACACTGAAGCTTTCTTT.

This clonotype was found a few times. The chain combines TRBV5-1 with TRBJ2-1; 7 nucleotides match TRBD2. The CDR3 spans 16 residues. CDR1 and CDR2 (germline): SGHRS, YFSETQ. The V segment lost 0 bases and the J segment 1 base; nucleotides outside the gene matches: 4. CDR3 in DNA: TGCGCCAGCAGCTTGGAGTCCGGGAGGTCCTACAATGAGCAGTTCTTC. Amino acid sequence: CASSLESGRSYNEQFF.

This clonotype has just a few counts. The chain has TRBV4-3 and TRBJ2-1; 9 positions agree with TRBD2. CDR1 and CDR2 from the germline V gene are LGHNA and YSLEER. There are 16 residues in the CDR3. V trimming: 1 base; J trimming: 3 bases; junction bases outside the gene matches: 4. CDR3 in amino acids: CASSQASGGFYNEQFF. The CDR3 DNA reads as TGCGCCAGCAGCCAAGCGAGCGGGGGGTTCTACAATGAGCAGTTCTTC.

This clonotype appeared a few times. This chain links TRBV5-1 with TRBJ2-7; D is perhaps TRBD1 or TRBD2 (5 bases each). V was clipped by 4 bases and J by 5 bases, with 16 bases between them. This CDR3 region has 14 residues. CDR1 SGHRS and CDR2 YFSETQ come from the germline V gene. CDR3 loop: CASSRWDGGDEQYF. As DNA, the CDR3 is TGCGCCAGCAGCAGATGGGACGGCGGTGACGAGCAGTACTTC.

The chain employs TRBV14 and TRBJ2-2, with D unresolved. Trimming removed 2 bases at V and 5 bases at J, with 0 bases between. In germline, CDR1 is SGHDN, CDR2 FVKESK. The CDR3 runs to 11 residues. CDR3: CASSQTGELFF. CDR3 DNA sequence: TGTGCCAGCAGCCAAACCGGGGAGCTGTTTTTT.

This chain joins TRBV4-1 and TRBJ2-7; no definite D call. Trimming pared 1 base from V and 0 bases from J, leaving 10 bases between. This CDR3 spans 15 amino acids. Germline V lookup: CDR1 MGHRA, CDR2 YSYEKL. The CDR3 protein is CASSQGVVSSYEQYF. The CDR3 DNA is TGCGCCAGCAGCCAAGGGGTGGTGAGCTCCTACGAGCAGTACTTC.

The chain joins TRBV18 to TRBJ1-3; unclear D gene. Germline loops: CDR1 KGHSH, CDR2 LQKENI. CDR3 length equals 16 residues. Deletions cut 3 bases from V and 0 bases from J, with 12 bases between. CDR3 sequence (DNA): TGTGCCAGCTCACCTAGGACTGGGAGCTCTGGAAACACCATATATTTT. Translating gives CASSPRTGSSGNTIYF.

V and J are TRBV27 and TRBJ2-3; possible D gene TRBD2, 6 bases. Germline CDR1 MNHEY, CDR2 SMNVEV (reference sequence). The CDR3 covers 17 residues. V gave up 5 bases and J gave up 2 bases, with 20 bases separating them. For the CDR3, the DNA is TGTGCCAGCAGTCCCTCCCTCGGGACTCCTTACACAGATACGCAGTATTTT. This codes for CASSPSLGTPYTDTQYF.

V gene TRBV27 combines with J gene TRBJ1-1; TRBD1 aligns across 7 bases. The CDR3 is 14 residues long. Looked up from germline, CDR1 is MNHEY and CDR2 is SMNVEV (reference sequence). V was pared by 6 bases and J by 1 base, with 5 bases of the junction left unmatched. CDR3 amino acids: CASRRQGKNTEAFF. The DNA of the CDR3 is TGTGCCAGCAGGCGACAGGGAAAGAACACTGAAGCTTTCTTT.

This clonotype showed up many times. This chain joins TRBV30 and TRBJ2-1; TRBD2 aligns across 10 bases. Trimming removed 0 bases from V and 7 bases from J; junction bases left unmatched: 9. This CDR3 is built from 16 residues. Germline lookup yields CDR1 GTSNPN and CDR2 SVGIG (reference sequence). CDR3 DNA: TGTGCCTGGAGTGTTCCCCTAGCGGGAGTGGGGAATGAGCAGTTCTTC. Translated: CAWSVPLAGVGNEQFF.

This chain connects TRBV18 to TRBJ2-7; 11 nucleotides line up with TRBD2. The CDR3 spans 15 residues. Looked up from germline, CDR1 is KGHSH and CDR2 is LQKENI. J lost 2 bases, V lost 3 bases, and 3 bases had no gene match. DNA for the CDR3: TGTGCCAGCTCACCGAGACTAGCGGGACCCTACGAGCAGTACTTC. It yields the protein CASSPRLAGPYEQYF.

The J gene is TRBJ2-1, the V gene TRBV7-2, with 11 bases fitting TRBD2. J lost 5 bases, V lost 1 base, and 1 base had no gene match. CDR1 is SGHTA and CDR2 is FQGNSA in the germline V gene. CDR3 length equals 15 residues. The CDR3, as DNA: TGTGCCAGCAGCTTAGTAGCGGGAGGGAACAATGAGCAGTTCTTC. This encodes CASSLVAGGNNEQFF.

This clonotype was seen repeatedly, ten times or more. This chain uses TRBV3-1 with TRBJ2-7; D tentatively reads TRBD1 or TRBD2 (6 bases each). The V end was cut by 7 bases, the J end by 9 bases, with 16 bases between. Germline CDR1 reads LGHDT; CDR2 reads YNNKEL (reference sequence). The CDR3 loop spans 12 amino acids. CDR3 nucleotides: TGTGCCAGCACCGACGGGGGCGCTGGGCAGTACTTC. Protein sequence: CASTDGGAGQYF.

The chain has TRBV12-3 or TRBV12-4 and TRBJ2-1, with 11 bases fitting TRBD2. The CDR3 is made up of 14 amino acids. The ends lost 1 base at V and 13 bases at J; junction bases unmatched: 6. Here the CDR3 DNA reads TGTGCCAGCAGTTTAGAGGCTAGCGGGAGGAGTCAGTTCTTC. This codes for CASSLEASGRSQFF.

The rearrangement joins TRBV20-1 to TRBJ1-5, with TRBD1 as a possible D gene (6 bases). Germline V gene lookup returns CDR1 DFQATT and CDR2 SNEGSKA (reference sequence). This CDR3 region has 16 residues. V was clipped by 0 bases and J by 1 base, with 13 bases between them. CDR3: CSAREGGGFSNQPQHF. CDR3 coding DNA: TGCAGTGCTAGAGAGGGAGGGGGGTTCAGCAATCAGCCCCAGCATTTT.

The table lists this clonotype with a few counts. V and J are TRBV7-9 and TRBJ1-4; 7 bases match TRBD1. Trimming at V came to 5 bases and at J to 7 bases, leaving 13 bases not matched to a gene. CDR1 SEHNR and CDR2 FQNEAQ come from the germline V gene (reference sequence). The CDR3 length is 16 residues. CDR3 residues: CASSPGAKGAREKLFF. DNA for the CDR3: TGTGCCAGCAGCCCCGGGGCGAAGGGGGCTCGTGAAAAACTGTTTTTT.

The V gene is TRBV12-3 or TRBV12-4, the J gene TRBJ2-6; TRBD2 might be the D (5 bases). V dropped 5 bases and J dropped 12 bases, with 11 bases sitting between them. This CDR3 has 12 residues. The CDR3 DNA sequence: TGTGCCAGCAGTCCCCCCGAGGGCGTCCTGACTTTC. Translated, it gives CASSPPEGVLTF.

The CDR3 nucleotides read TGTGCCAGCAGCTGGGGACAGGAGATCAATCAGCCCCAGCATTTT. Translated: CASSWGQEINQPQHF. This sequence joins TRBV3-1 and TRBJ1-5; 8 nucleotides align to TRBD1. The length of the CDR3 is 15 residues. CDR1 is LGHDT and CDR2 is YNNKEL in the germline V gene (reference sequence). Unmatched junction bases numbered 6, after V lost 5 bases and J lost 3 bases.

This chain joins TRBV3-1 and TRBJ1-1; weak D call: TRBD1 (5 bases). This CDR3 has 13 amino acids. The germline V and J ends were trimmed by 1 base and 5 bases, with 8 bases remaining between them. Per germline, CDR1 LGHDT and CDR2 YNNKEL (reference sequence). The CDR3 nucleotides read TGTGCCAGCAGCCAAGGGGGGGAGACTGAAGCTTTCTTT. Protein: CASSQGGETEAFF.

This clonotype occurred a few times. The chain recombines TRBV29-1 with TRBJ1-1; D unclear. This CDR3 is 14 amino acids long. CDR1 is SQVTM and CDR2 is ANQGSEA in the germline V gene. Trimming left V 3 bases short and J 3 bases short, with 14 bases between. The CDR3 DNA is TGCAGCGTTGACCCAAAGTTTTCTCACACTGAAGCTTTCTTT. Translating it yields CSVDPKFSHTEAFF.

The gene calls are TRBV3-1 and TRBJ2-7; D might be TRBD1 or TRBD2, each matching 7 bases. CDR1 is LGHDT and CDR2 is YNNKEL in the germline V gene (reference sequence). Trimming removed 1 base at V and 4 bases at J, with 17 bases between. This CDR3 is built from 16 residues. In nucleotides, the CDR3 is TGTGCCAGCAGCCAAGGCCCACAGGGGAGGGTTTACGAGCAGTACTTC. Protein: CASSQGPQGRVYEQYF.

The rearrangement links TRBV14 to TRBJ2-7; 13 positions agree with TRBD2. Germline loops: CDR1 SGHDN, CDR2 FVKESK. This CDR3 has 18 residues. The junction had 9 bases not matched to a gene; V was cut back by 2 bases and J by 2 bases. The CDR3 region is CASSQRGTSGNHPYEQYF. The CDR3 DNA sequence: TGTGCCAGCAGCCAAAGGGGGACTAGCGGGAACCATCCCTACGAGCAGTACTTC.

The chain carries TRBV20-1 and TRBJ2-3; 9 bases map to TRBD2. V dropped 2 bases and J dropped 4; count of bases not matched to a gene: 7. This CDR3 is built from 15 residues. CDR1 and CDR2 from the germline V gene are DFQATT and SNEGSKA (reference sequence). CDR3 DNA: TGCAGTGCTAGACTAAGCGGGGGGTTCTCAGATACGCAGTATTTT. This sequence encodes CSARLSGGFSDTQYF.

This clonotype was seen a handful of times. The chain employs TRBV19 and TRBJ1-1; unclear D gene. Germline V gives CDR1 LNHDA, CDR2 SQIVND (reference sequence). CDR3 size: 13 residues. Trimming removed 6 bases at V and 4 bases at J, with 12 bases between. The CDR3 spells CASSLAKSTEAFF. CDR3 coding DNA: TGTGCCAGTAGCCTCGCGAAAAGCACTGAAGCTTTCTTT.

The chain combines TRBV29-1 with TRBJ2-2; 10 nucleotides match TRBD2. The V gene's germline CDR1 is SQVTM and CDR2 ANQGSEA. This CDR3 region has 15 residues. The V and J ends lost 5 bases and 8 bases, in that order; junction bases with no gene match: 11. CDR3 sequence reads: CSVTNGAGGAGELFF. CDR3 coding DNA: TGCAGCGTTACCAACGGAGCGGGAGGGGCAGGGGAGCTGTTTTTT.

A few counts support this clonotype. V gene TRBV6-2 or TRBV6-3 combines with J gene TRBJ2-7; TRBD1 might be the D (6 bases). The CDR3 is 17 residues long. Germline V gene data show CDR1 as MNHEY and CDR2 as SVGEGT. V lost 0 bases, J lost 5 bases, and 20 bases lay in between. CDR3 sequence: CASSYSIRGKRTHEQYF. CDR3 in DNA: TGTGCCAGCAGTTACTCGATTAGGGGGAAAAGAACCCACGAGCAGTACTTC.

In this sample, this clonotype turned up many times. V usage is TRBV20-1 and J usage is TRBJ2-1; 8 bases are shared with TRBD2. V shed 5 bases and J 6 bases; nucleotides not matched to a gene: 9. CDR3 length: 14 residues. Germline V gene sequence: CDR1 DFQATT, CDR2 SNEGSKA (reference sequence). CDR3 loop: CSAPSGFRPNEQFF. CDR3 bases: TGCAGTGCTCCTAGCGGGTTCCGCCCCAATGAGCAGTTCTTC.

The sample holds many counts of this clonotype. The chain employs TRBV3-1 and TRBJ1-3, with D perhaps TRBD1 (6 bases). Germline CDR1 is LGHDT and CDR2 is YNNKEL (reference sequence). V lost 4 bases and J 2 bases, leaving 18 bases between the germline ends. This CDR3 comprises 17 residues. The CDR3 sequence: CASSPNAGRDTGNTIYF. As DNA, the CDR3 is TGTGCCAGCAGCCCTAATGCCGGCCGGGACACTGGAAACACCATATATTTT.